This is a list of T cell receptor beta chains from one sample in a study of CD4 T cells in relation to SARS-CoV-2 and coronaviruses. The repertoire was sequenced with immunoSEQ multiplex PCR; TCRdb's copy has only in-frame clones and lacks some. There are around 9,800 clones in the sample; 65% to 75% occur only once, and about a sixth lies in the top ten. For these TCRs, the target antigens are not known. The sequencing input was CD4+ T cells from PBMCs, cultured in vitro. These receptors were collected from a human donor in good health. CDR3s leave out the opening cysteine and the closing phenylalanine or tryptophan. For some rows the clone size is stated as once, few or many, or as a class when expanded; others skip it.

V gene: TRBV4-3; J gene: TRBJ1-3; clone size: NA; CDR3 protein: ASSQDGPDRVVNTIY
V gene: TRBV2; J gene: TRBJ2-4; clone size: NA; CDR3 protein: ASSLAKNIQY
V gene: TRBV7-2; J gene: TRBJ1-5; clone size: NA; CDR3 protein: ASSLGDRIFPQPQH
V gene: TRBV10-2; J gene: TRBJ2-5; clone size: NA; CDR3 protein: ASRAGQETQY
V gene: TRBV4-1; J gene: TRBJ2-7; clone size: NA; CDR3 protein: ASSQLPGLAGYEQY
V gene: TRBV19; J gene: TRBJ2-3; clone size: NA; CDR3 protein: ASSIRGYTDTQY
V gene: TRBV4-3; J gene: TRBJ2-2; clone size: NA; CDR3 protein: ASSQDPTRDGELF
V gene: TRBV30; J gene: TRBJ1-3; clone size: few; CDR3 protein: AWSARMGNTIY
V gene: TRBV9; J gene: TRBJ2-5; clone size: NA; CDR3 protein: ASSQGDLQETQY
V gene: TRBV4-3; J gene: TRBJ1-5; clone size: once; CDR3 protein: ASSQEGWGDQH
V gene: TRBV10-3; J gene: TRBJ2-3; clone size: NA; CDR3 protein: AIEEGGGADTQY
V gene: TRBV19; J gene: TRBJ1-6; clone size: few; CDR3 protein: AAQESYNSPLH
V gene: TRBV4-1; J gene: TRBJ2-7; clone size: few; CDR3 protein: ASSLTWDPLYEQY
V gene: TRBV30; J gene: TRBJ1-2; clone size: NA; CDR3 protein: AWSVLSGYT
V gene: TRBV19; J gene: TRBJ1-1; clone size: NA; CDR3 protein: ASRNGGDYGTEAF
V gene: TRBV18; J gene: TRBJ1-1; clone size: NA; CDR3 protein: ASSSRVGIDTEAF
V gene: TRBV19; J gene: TRBJ2-3; clone size: NA; CDR3 protein: ASSMLGAGDTQY
V gene: TRBV12-3/TRBV12-4; J gene: TRBJ2-3; clone size: NA; CDR3 protein: ASSAGLPDTQY
V gene: TRBV18; J gene: TRBJ2-1; clone size: NA; CDR3 protein: ASSLSSGGYNEQF
V gene: TRBV4-3; J gene: TRBJ1-2; clone size: few; CDR3 protein: ASSQVGGPGVYGYT
V gene: TRBV18; J gene: TRBJ2-7; clone size: NA; CDR3 protein: ASSPPYGQPYEQY
V gene: TRBV7-8; J gene: TRBJ2-7; clone size: NA; CDR3 protein: ASSLEEGAAYEQY
V gene: TRBV18; J gene: TRBJ1-1; clone size: NA; CDR3 protein: ASSPPGQGLNTEAF